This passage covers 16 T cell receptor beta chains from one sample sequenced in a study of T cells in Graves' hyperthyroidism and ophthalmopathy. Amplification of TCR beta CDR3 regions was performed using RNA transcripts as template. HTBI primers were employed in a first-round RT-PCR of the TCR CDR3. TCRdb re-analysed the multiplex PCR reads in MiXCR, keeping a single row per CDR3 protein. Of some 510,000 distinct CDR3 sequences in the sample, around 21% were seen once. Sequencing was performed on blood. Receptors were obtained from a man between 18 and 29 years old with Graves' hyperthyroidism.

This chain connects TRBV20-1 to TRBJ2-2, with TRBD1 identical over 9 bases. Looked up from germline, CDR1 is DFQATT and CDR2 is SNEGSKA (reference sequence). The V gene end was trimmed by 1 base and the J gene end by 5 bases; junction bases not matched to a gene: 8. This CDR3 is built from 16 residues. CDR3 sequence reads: CSARVDDRGETGELFF. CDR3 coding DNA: TGCAGTGCTAGAGTCGATGACAGGGGGGAGACCGGGGAGCTGTTTTTT.

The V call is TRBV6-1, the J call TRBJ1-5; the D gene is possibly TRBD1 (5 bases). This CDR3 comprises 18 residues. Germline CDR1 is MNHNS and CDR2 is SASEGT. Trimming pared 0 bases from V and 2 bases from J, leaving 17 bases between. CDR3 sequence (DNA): TGTGCCAGCAGTGAAGCTGCAGAGACGGGGGTTGGCAATCAGCCCCAGCATTTT. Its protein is CASSEAAETGVGNQPQHF.

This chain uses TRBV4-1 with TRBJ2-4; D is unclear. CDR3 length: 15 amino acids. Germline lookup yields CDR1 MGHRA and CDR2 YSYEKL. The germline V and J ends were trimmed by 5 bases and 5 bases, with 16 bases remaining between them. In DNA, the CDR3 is TGCGCCAGCAGCTCAAGCCAAGGTTCGGAAAACATTCAGTACTTC. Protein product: CASSSSQGSENIQYF.

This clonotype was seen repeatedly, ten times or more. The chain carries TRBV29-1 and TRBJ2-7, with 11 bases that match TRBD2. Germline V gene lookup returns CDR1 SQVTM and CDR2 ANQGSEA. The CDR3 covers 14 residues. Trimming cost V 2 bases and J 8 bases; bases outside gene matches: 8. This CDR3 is CSVELAGGKVKQYF. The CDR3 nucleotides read TGCAGCGTTGAACTAGCGGGGGGAAAAGTCAAGCAGTACTTC.

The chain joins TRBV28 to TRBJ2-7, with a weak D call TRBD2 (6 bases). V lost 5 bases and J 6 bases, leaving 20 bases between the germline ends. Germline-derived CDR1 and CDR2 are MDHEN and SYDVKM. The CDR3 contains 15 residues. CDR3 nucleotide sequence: TGTGCCAGCAGTGTCACCGGGACTGCGACCCGCGAGCAGTACTTC. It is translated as CASSVTGTATREQYF.

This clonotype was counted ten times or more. The CDR3 sequence is CASSLGTSGPREQYF. DNA for the CDR3: TGCGCCAGCAGCTTGGGGACTAGCGGGCCTAGGGAGCAGTACTTC. This chain joins TRBV5-1 and TRBJ2-7; 11 bases are shared with TRBD2. Trimming took 0 bases from V and 7 from J; bases not matched to a gene: 6. Germline assignment: CDR1 SGHRS and CDR2 YFSETQ. The CDR3 is 15 amino acids.

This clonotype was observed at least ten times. This chain's CDR3 is CASRPRGGSLAKNIQYF. The CDR3 bases are TGTGCCAGCAGACCGCGAGGGGGGAGCCTAGCCAAAAACATTCAGTACTTC. The chain combines TRBV6-2 or TRBV6-3 with TRBJ2-4; perhaps D is TRBD1 or TRBD2 (6 bases each). The CDR3 has 17 amino acids. Trimming cost V 6 bases and J 0 bases, with 18 bases left between them. Germline CDR1 is MNHEY and CDR2 is SVGEGT.

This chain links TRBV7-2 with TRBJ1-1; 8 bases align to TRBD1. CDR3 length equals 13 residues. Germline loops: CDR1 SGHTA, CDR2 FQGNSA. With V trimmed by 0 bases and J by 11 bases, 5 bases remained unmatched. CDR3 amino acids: CASSLAQGARAFF. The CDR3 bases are TGTGCCAGCAGCTTAGCGCAGGGGGCAAGGGCTTTCTTT.

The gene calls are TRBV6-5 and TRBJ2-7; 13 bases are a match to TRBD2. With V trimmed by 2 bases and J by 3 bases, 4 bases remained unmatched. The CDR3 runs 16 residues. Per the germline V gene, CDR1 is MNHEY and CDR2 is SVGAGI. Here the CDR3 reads CASSYEGLAGLYEQYF. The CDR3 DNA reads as TGTGCCAGCAGTTACGAGGGACTAGCGGGACTCTACGAGCAGTACTTC.

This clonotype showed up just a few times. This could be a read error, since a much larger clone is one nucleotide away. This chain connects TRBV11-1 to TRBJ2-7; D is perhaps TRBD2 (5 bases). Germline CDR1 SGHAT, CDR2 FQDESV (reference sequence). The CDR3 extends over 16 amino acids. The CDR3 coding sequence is TGTGCCAGCAGCTTAATCGAGGGCGACCGCTCCTACGAGCAGTGCTTC. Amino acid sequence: CASSLIEGDRSYEQCF.

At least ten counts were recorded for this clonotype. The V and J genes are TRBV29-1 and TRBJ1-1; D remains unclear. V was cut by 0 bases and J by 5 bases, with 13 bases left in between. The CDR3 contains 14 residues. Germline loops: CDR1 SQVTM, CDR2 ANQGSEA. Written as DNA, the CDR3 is TGCAGCGTTGAAGAGGGCACATCGAGAACTGAAGCTTTCTTT. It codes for CSVEEGTSRTEAFF. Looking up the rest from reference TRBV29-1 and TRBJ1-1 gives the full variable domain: SAVISQKPSRDICQRGTSLTIQCQVDSQVTMMFWYRQQPGQSLTLIATANQGSEATYESGFVIDKFPISRPNLTFSTLTVSNMSPEDSSIYLCSVEEGTSRTEAFFGQGTRLTVV.

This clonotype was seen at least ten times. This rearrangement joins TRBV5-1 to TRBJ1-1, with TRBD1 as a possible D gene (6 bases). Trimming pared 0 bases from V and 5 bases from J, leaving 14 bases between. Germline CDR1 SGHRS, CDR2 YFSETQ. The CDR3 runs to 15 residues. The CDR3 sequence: CASSLESGRGTEAFF. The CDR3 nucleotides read TGCGCCAGCAGCTTGGAATCAGGCAGGGGAACTGAAGCTTTCTTT.

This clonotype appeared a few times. CDR3 in DNA: TGTGCCAGCAGCTTGGCGGTTGGGGGTGGGTACTACGAGCAGTACTTC. Translating gives CASSLAVGGGYYEQYF. The rearrangement uses TRBV5-6 and TRBJ2-7; D is tentatively TRBD1 or TRBD2 (5 bases each). Trimming took 0 bases from V and 3 from J, leaving 16 bases between them. The CDR3 has 16 residues. Germline-derived CDR1 and CDR2 are SGHDT and YYEEEE.

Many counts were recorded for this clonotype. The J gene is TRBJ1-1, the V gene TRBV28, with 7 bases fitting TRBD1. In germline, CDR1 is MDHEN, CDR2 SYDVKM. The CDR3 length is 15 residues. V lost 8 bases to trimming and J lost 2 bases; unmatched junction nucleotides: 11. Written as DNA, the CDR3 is TGTGCCAGCTCACCCCCGACAGGGACCAACACTGAAGCTTTCTTT. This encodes CASSPPTGTNTEAFF.

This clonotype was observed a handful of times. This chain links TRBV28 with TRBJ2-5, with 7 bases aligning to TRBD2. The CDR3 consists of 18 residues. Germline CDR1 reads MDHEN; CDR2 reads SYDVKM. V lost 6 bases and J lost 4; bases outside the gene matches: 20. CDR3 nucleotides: TGTGCCAGCAGCGTGTGGGAGGGCACAAACACCTGGGGAGAGACCCAGTACTTC. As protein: CASSVWEGTNTWGETQYF.

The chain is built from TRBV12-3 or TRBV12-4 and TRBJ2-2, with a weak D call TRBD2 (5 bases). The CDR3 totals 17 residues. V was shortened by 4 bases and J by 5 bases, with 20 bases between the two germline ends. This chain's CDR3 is CASSSTIPSSFTGELFF. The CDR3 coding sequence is TGTGCCAGCAGTTCAACCATCCCTAGCTCTTTTACCGGGGAGCTGTTTTTT.